This TCR beta chain is from a study of T-cell memory formation after mild COVID-19. It was 5'RACE with constant-segment primers that produced the TCR alpha and TCR beta cDNA libraries, which carried sample barcodes and UMIs. TCRdb independently ran MiXCR on the 5' RACE reads; one entry per CDR3 protein. The top ten clones hold 2.1% of a sample with hundreds of thousands of distinct CDR3 sequences, 15% to 19% of them seen once. This clonotype came up many times. Trimming cost V 1 base and J 5 bases; bases outside gene matches: 8. This CDR3 spans 15 amino acids. Germline V lookup: CDR1 SGHRS, CDR2 YFSETQ.

The TCR originated in an adult woman who had mild COVID-19 (a few samples of this study predate the infection). Cell type and time point are not known. Sequenced sample: PBMCs or a T cell subset sorted from them (not recorded which). V and J are TRBV5-1 and TRBJ2-5; TRBD1 matches at 7 bases. This CDR3 is CASSLQGVSSETQYF. As DNA, the CDR3 is TGCGCCAGCAGCTTGCAGGGGGTTTCTTCGGAGACCCAGTACTTC.